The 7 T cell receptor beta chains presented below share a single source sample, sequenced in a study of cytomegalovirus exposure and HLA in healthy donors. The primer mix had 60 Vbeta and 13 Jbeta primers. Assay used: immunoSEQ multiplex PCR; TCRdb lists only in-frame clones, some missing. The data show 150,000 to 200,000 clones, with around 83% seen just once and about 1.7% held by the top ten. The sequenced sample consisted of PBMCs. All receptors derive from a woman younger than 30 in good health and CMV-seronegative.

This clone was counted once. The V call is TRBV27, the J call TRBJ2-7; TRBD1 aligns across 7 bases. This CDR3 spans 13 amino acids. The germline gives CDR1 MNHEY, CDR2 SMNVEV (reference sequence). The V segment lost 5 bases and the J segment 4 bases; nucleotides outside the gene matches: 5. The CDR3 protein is CASSRGQGYEQYF. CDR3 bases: TGTGCCAGCAGTAGGGGGCAAGGGTACGAGCAGTACTTC.

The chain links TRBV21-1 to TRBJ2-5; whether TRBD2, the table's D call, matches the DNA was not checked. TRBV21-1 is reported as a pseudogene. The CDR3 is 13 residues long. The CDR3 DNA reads TGTGCCAGCAGCAAAGGAGGGAGAGAGACCCAGTACTTC. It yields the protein CASSKGGRETQYF.

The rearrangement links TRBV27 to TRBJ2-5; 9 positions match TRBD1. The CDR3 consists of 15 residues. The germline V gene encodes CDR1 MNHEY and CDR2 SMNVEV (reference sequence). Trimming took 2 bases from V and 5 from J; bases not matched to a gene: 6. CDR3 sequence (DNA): TGTGCCAGCAGTTTACGACAGGGGGTTAGTGAGACCCAGTACTTC. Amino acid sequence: CASSLRQGVSETQYF.

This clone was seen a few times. CDR3 coding DNA: TGTGCCAGCACGATACAGCATAACACCGGGGAGCTGTTTTTT. Its translation is CASTIQHNTGELFF. The chain combines TRBV6-1 with TRBJ2-2; no definite D call. Per germline, CDR1 MNHNS and CDR2 SASEGT. CDR3 length: 14 residues. Deletions cut 7 bases from V and 2 bases from J, with 11 bases between.

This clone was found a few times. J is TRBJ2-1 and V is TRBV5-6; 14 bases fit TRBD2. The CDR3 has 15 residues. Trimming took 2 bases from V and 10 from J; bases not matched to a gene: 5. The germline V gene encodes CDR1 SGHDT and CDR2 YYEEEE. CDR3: CASSLGLAGGPEQFF. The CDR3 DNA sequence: TGTGCCAGCAGCTTAGGACTAGCGGGAGGCCCAGAGCAGTTCTTC.

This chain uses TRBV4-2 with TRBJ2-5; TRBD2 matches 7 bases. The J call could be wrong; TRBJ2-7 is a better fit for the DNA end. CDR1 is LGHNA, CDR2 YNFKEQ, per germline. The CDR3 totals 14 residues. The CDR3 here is CASSDQGGSYEQYF. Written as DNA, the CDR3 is TGTGCCAGCAGCGACCAGGGCGGGAGCTACGAGCAGTACTTC.

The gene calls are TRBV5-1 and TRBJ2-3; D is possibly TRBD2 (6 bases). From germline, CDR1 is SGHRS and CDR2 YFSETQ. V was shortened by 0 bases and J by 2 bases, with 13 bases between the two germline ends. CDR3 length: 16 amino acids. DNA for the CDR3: TGCGCCAGCAGCTTGGGGGCGGGATTTCTCACAGATACGCAGTATTTT. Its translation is CASSLGAGFLTDTQYF.